These 30 T cell receptor beta chains came from one sample sequenced in a study of CD8 T cells in Susac syndrome. Reverse transcription of about 0.45 to 1 ug RNA was performed with random hexamers. TCRdb used MiXCR to reprocess the immunoSEQ multiplex PCR reads, holding one entry per CDR3 protein. The sample includes some 170,000 distinct CDR3 sequences, about 95% of them seen just once. Sequenced sample: CD4+ T cells from PBMCs. The source of these receptors is a human donor with Susac syndrome.

The chain is built from TRBV5-1 and TRBJ2-5, with 13 positions matching TRBD2. This CDR3 is 18 amino acids long. Trimming cost V 4 bases and J 7 bases; bases outside gene matches: 16. Germline assignment: CDR1 SGHRS and CDR2 YFSETQ. The CDR3 coding sequence is TGCGCCAGCAGCCCAGGACTAGCGGGAGAGGAAGTCGCGGGGACCCAGTACTTC. Its protein is CASSPGLAGEEVAGTQYF.

This sequence joins TRBV30 and TRBJ1-5; the D gene is possibly TRBD1 (5 bases). V lost 3 bases and J lost 3, with 12 bases in between. This CDR3 has 14 amino acids. Germline V gene lookup returns CDR1 GTSNPN and CDR2 SVGIG (reference sequence). CDR3 nucleotide sequence: TGTGCCTGGAGCGCGGGACGGGACAATCAGCCCCAGCATTTT. Its protein is CAWSAGRDNQPQHF.

V usage is TRBV3-1 and J usage is TRBJ2-7, with D perhaps given as TRBD1 or TRBD2 (5 bases each). The CDR3 has 13 amino acids. In germline, CDR1 is LGHDT, CDR2 YNNKEL (reference sequence). V was trimmed by 0 bases and J by 5 bases, leaving 8 bases between them. CDR3 region: CASSQDRDHEQYF. The CDR3 coding sequence is TGTGCCAGCAGCCAAGACAGGGACCACGAGCAGTACTTC.

V gene TRBV6-1 combines with J gene TRBJ2-1; 12 bases are a match to TRBD2. Trimming took 11 bases from V and 4 from J; bases not matched to a gene: 3. The CDR3 contains 13 residues. CDR1 is MNHNS, CDR2 SASEGT, per germline. CDR3 sequence reads: CAAGLAGYNEQFF. The CDR3 DNA reads TGTGCCGCCGGACTAGCGGGGTACAATGAGCAGTTCTTC.

The chain couples TRBV20-1 to TRBJ1-1, with 7 bases identical to TRBD1. Trimming cost V 5 bases and J 7 bases; bases outside gene matches: 7. The CDR3 extends over 12 amino acids. Looked up from germline, CDR1 is DFQATT and CDR2 is SNEGSKA (reference sequence). As DNA, the CDR3 is TGCAGTGCTCAATACAGGGGTGGTGAAGCTTTCTTT. Translating gives CSAQYRGGEAFF.

The genes are TRBV15 and TRBJ1-2, with D uncertain. Germline CDR1 reads LNHNV; CDR2 reads YYDKDF (reference sequence). This CDR3 is 16 amino acids long. Trimming cost V 1 base and J 7 bases, with 19 bases left between them. The CDR3 loop is CATSRGGPGTRRGYTF. The CDR3 region has the DNA TGTGCCACCAGCAGAGGCGGGCCGGGAACCCGGCGTGGCTACACCTTC.

This clonotype came up a few times. The rearrangement joins TRBV4-1 to TRBJ1-5; D call uncertain. This CDR3 is 16 amino acids long. V lost 0 bases and J 0 bases, leaving 9 bases between the germline ends. Germline V gene lookup returns CDR1 MGHRA and CDR2 YSYEKL. In nucleotides, the CDR3 is TGCGCCAGCAGCCAAGACGTTGGCTTTAGCAATCAGCCCCAGCATTTT. As protein: CASSQDVGFSNQPQHF.

The rearrangement links TRBV6-2 or TRBV6-3 to TRBJ2-5; 10 nucleotides line up with TRBD1. The CDR3 has 17 residues. The J segment lost 4 bases and the V segment lost 6 bases, leaving 14 bases of the junction unmatched. CDR1 MNHEY and CDR2 SVGEGT come from the germline V gene. The CDR3 spells CASSSADVRDRGETQYF. The CDR3, as DNA: TGTGCCAGCAGCTCCGCAGACGTCCGGGACAGGGGAGAGACCCAGTACTTC.

The chain recombines TRBV18 with TRBJ2-3, with D possibly matching TRBD1 (6 bases). The CDR3 runs 15 residues. From germline, CDR1 is KGHSH and CDR2 LQKENI. V was shortened by 3 bases and J by 9 bases, with 19 bases between the two germline ends. CDR3 in DNA: TGTGCCAGCTCACCCTCAACAGGAGTTCAGGGGACGCAGTATTTT. Protein: CASSPSTGVQGTQYF.

The V gene is TRBV1, the J gene TRBJ1-2; the table's D call TRBD1 went unverified against the DNA. TRBV1 is classified as a pseudogene. The CDR3 runs 17 residues. This chain's CDR3 is CTSSQDGNREINYGYTF. The CDR3 DNA reads TGCACCAGCAGCCAAGATGGAAACAGGGAAATAAACTATGGCTACACCTTC.

The chain's CDR3 is CASSPTGGGETQYF. CDR3 DNA sequence: TGTGCCAGCAGTCCGACAGGGGGCGGAGAGACCCAGTACTTC. This chain connects TRBV12-3 or TRBV12-4 to TRBJ2-5, with 10 bases matching TRBD1. The CDR3 covers 14 residues. Germline trimming cut 5 bases from V and 4 bases from J; bases unmatched to any gene: 4.

This clonotype was observed a single time. The chain employs TRBV5-1 and TRBJ2-1; 11 nucleotides align to TRBD1. This CDR3 comprises 15 residues. The V gene end was trimmed by 3 bases and the J gene end by 12 bases; junction bases not matched to a gene: 11. The germline V gene has CDR1 SGHRS and CDR2 YFSETQ. The CDR3 spells CASSSGTGGRARQFF. The DNA for the CDR3 is TGCGCCAGCAGCTCTGGGACAGGGGGAAGGGCGAGGCAGTTCTTC.

The gene calls are TRBV4-2 and TRBJ2-1; TRBD2 aligns across 9 bases. The length of the CDR3 is 15 residues. V dropped 6 bases and J dropped 2; count of bases not matched to a gene: 5. CDR1 is LGHNA and CDR2 is YNFKEQ in the germline V gene. The CDR3 reads CASSPSGMTYNEQFF. Written as DNA, the CDR3 is TGTGCCAGCAGTCCTAGCGGGATGACCTACAATGAGCAGTTCTTC.

This clonotype was seen a single time. The chain is built from TRBV3-1 and TRBJ2-5; weak D call: TRBD2 (6 bases). The V end was cut by 3 bases, the J end by 2 bases, with 7 bases between. The germline V gene encodes CDR1 LGHDT and CDR2 YNNKEL (reference sequence). This CDR3 has 13 residues. The CDR3 nucleotides read TGTGCCAGCAGCCACGCGGGGCAAGAGACCCAGTACTTC. This sequence encodes CASSHAGQETQYF.

The chain recombines TRBV3-1 with TRBJ2-2, with D unresolved. V lost 1 base, J lost 1 base, and 10 bases lay in between. Germline V gene data show CDR1 as LGHDT and CDR2 as YNNKEL (reference sequence). CDR3 size: 16 residues. The CDR3 reads CASSQGWTGNTGELFF. Written as DNA, the CDR3 is TGTGCCAGCAGCCAAGGGTGGACGGGGAACACCGGGGAGCTGTTTTTT.

This chain joins TRBV20-1 and TRBJ2-7; D is tentatively TRBD1 or TRBD2 (6 bases each). This CDR3 is 11 amino acids long. V was trimmed by 6 bases and J by 6 bases, leaving 12 bases between them. CDR1 is DFQATT and CDR2 is SNEGSKA in the germline V gene (reference sequence). The CDR3 here is CSAKGGFEQYF. The CDR3 nucleotides are TGCAGTGCCAAGGGGGGCTTCGAGCAGTACTTC.

The V call is TRBV5-4, the J call TRBJ2-1; 9 bases are a match to TRBD1. The CDR3 has 13 amino acids. V lost 0 bases, J lost 10 bases, and 2 bases stayed unmatched. From germline, CDR1 is SGHNT and CDR2 YYREEE (reference sequence). The CDR3, as DNA: TGTGCCAGCAGCTTGGGGGGACAGGGCGAGCAGTTCTTC. Translating gives CASSLGGQGEQFF.

The gene calls are TRBV20-1 and TRBJ2-7; 9 nucleotides line up with TRBD2. Germline CDR1 DFQATT, CDR2 SNEGSKA (reference sequence). Trimming cost V 7 bases and J 3 bases; bases outside gene matches: 10. CDR3 length: 14 residues. CDR3 sequence reads: CSGLRAGGGYEQYF. For the CDR3, the DNA is TGCAGTGGACTCAGAGCGGGGGGCGGCTACGAGCAGTACTTC.

The CDR3, as DNA: TGTGCCAGCAGCTCTAACCCGGGACGTTCAAGGGTATCACCCCTCCACTTT. It is translated as CASSSNPGRSRVSPLHF. J is TRBJ1-6 and V is TRBV5-4, with D possibly TRBD1 on 5 matching bases. V lost 3 bases to trimming and J lost 10 bases, with 23 bases between them. Germline V CDR1 and CDR2: SGHNT, YYREEE (reference sequence). The CDR3 has 17 residues.

The table lists this clonotype with a count of one. J is TRBJ2-7 and V is TRBV6-2 or TRBV6-3, with D maybe TRBD1 (7 bases). V was trimmed by 6 bases and J by 3 bases, leaving 15 bases between them. Germline CDR1 and CDR2: MNHEY and SVGEGT. This CDR3 has 14 residues. CDR3 sequence reads: CASRPRGASYEQYF. CDR3 DNA: TGTGCCAGCAGGCCCAGGGGGGCCAGCTACGAGCAGTACTTC.

V usage is TRBV5-6 and J usage is TRBJ2-1; D is uncertain. The germline V gene encodes CDR1 SGHDT and CDR2 YYEEEE. CDR3 length: 12 amino acids. V lost 4 bases and J 5 bases, leaving 7 bases between the germline ends. DNA for the CDR3: TGTGCCAGCAGCAATCTCCACAATGAGCAGTTCTTC. Protein product: CASSNLHNEQFF.

CDR3 DNA sequence: TGCGCCAGCAGCTTGGCGGGACCCCGAGGAGGGGCCGGGGAGCTGTTTTTT. Residues: CASSLAGPRGGAGELFF. The rearrangement links TRBV5-1 to TRBJ2-2; a possible D gene is TRBD2 (6 bases). Trimming left V 0 bases short and J 6 bases short, with 18 bases between. Germline values: CDR1 SGHRS, CDR2 YFSETQ. The CDR3 is 17 amino acids.

Points on this clonotype: Germline and junction disagree at one end, which may indicate a read error. The CDR3 reads CASSLLAHINF. The CDR3 region has the DNA TGTGCCAGCAGCTTATTGGCCCACATCAACTTC. The chain uses TRBV7-9 and TRBJ1-2; D call uncertain. This CDR3 spans 11 amino acids. In germline, CDR1 is SEHNR, CDR2 FQNEAQ (reference sequence).

V usage is TRBV7-2 and J usage is TRBJ2-3; D remains ambiguous. Trimming cost V 3 bases and J 0 bases, with 4 bases left between them. Germline-derived CDR1 and CDR2 are SGHTA and FQGNSA. The CDR3 is 13 residues long. CDR3 nucleotide sequence: TGTGCCAGCAGCTTGCCGAGCACAGATACGCAGTATTTT. This encodes CASSLPSTDTQYF.

The J gene is TRBJ2-3, the V gene TRBV9, with D perhaps being TRBD1 or TRBD2 (5 bases each). The CDR3 contains 13 residues. Looked up from germline, CDR1 is SGDLS and CDR2 is YYNGEE. Trimming took off 2 bases at V and 4 bases at J, with 8 bases between the two ends. The CDR3 sequence: CASSVQGPDTQYF. CDR3 nucleotides: TGTGCCAGCAGCGTCCAGGGACCAGATACGCAGTATTTT.

The V gene is TRBV9, the J gene TRBJ2-5, with TRBD1 identical over 11 bases. This CDR3 comprises 16 residues. Germline V gene sequence: CDR1 SGDLS, CDR2 YYNGEE. Trimming took 8 bases from V and 5 from J; bases not matched to a gene: 14. The CDR3 spells CARSTLGQGVVETQYF. The CDR3 DNA follows: TGTGCCAGGTCAACACTGGGACAGGGGGTAGTGGAGACCCAGTACTTC.

This chain connects TRBV5-4 to TRBJ1-1, with 9 bases that match TRBD1. J was trimmed by 4 bases and V by 4 bases; bases with no gene match: 11. CDR1 is SGHNT and CDR2 is YYREEE in the germline V gene (reference sequence). CDR3 length: 16 residues. CDR3 residues: CASSPDVNRGLTEAFF. In DNA, the CDR3 is TGTGCCAGCAGCCCCGACGTAAACAGGGGGCTCACTGAAGCTTTCTTT.

The J gene is TRBJ1-5, the V gene TRBV27; D is possibly TRBD1 (6 bases). Germline lookup yields CDR1 MNHEY and CDR2 SMNVEV (reference sequence). The CDR3 extends over 15 amino acids. V lost 1 base and J lost 2, with 9 bases in between. The CDR3 region is CASSLYRDRNQPQHF. The CDR3 region has the DNA TGTGCCAGCAGTTTATACAGGGATCGCAATCAGCCCCAGCATTTT.

The chain has TRBV5-1 and TRBJ2-7, with D perhaps matching TRBD1 (5 bases). With 1 base removed from V and 2 bases from J, the gap between germline ends came to 13 bases. Germline loops: CDR1 SGHRS, CDR2 YFSETQ. The CDR3 totals 15 residues. The CDR3 DNA reads as TGCGCCAGCAGCTTGTTACCAGGGCCGACCTACGAGCAGTACTTC. Its translation is CASSLLPGPTYEQYF.

This chain connects TRBV7-2 to TRBJ2-2; tentative D call: TRBD2 (5 bases). The V gene's germline CDR1 is SGHTA and CDR2 FQGNSA. The CDR3 length is 16 residues. V dropped 1 base and J dropped 0 bases, with 9 bases sitting between them. DNA for the CDR3: TGTGCCAGCAGCTTAGTAGGCGGGTCGAACACCGGGGAGCTGTTTTTT. Amino acids: CASSLVGGSNTGELFF.